What follows are 11 T cell receptor beta chains derived from one specimen sequenced in a study of T-cell reconstitution after alpha-beta-depleted transplantation in children. A library of TCRbeta sequences, prepared with unique molecular identifiers, was generated. TCRdb passed the PCR reads through MiXCR, listing each CDR3 protein once. The repertoire holds more than 450,000 distinct CDR3 sequences, with about 18% as singletons. Sequencing used PBMCs from the stem cell graft donor, obtained from the stem cell graft. The receptors derive from a human donor who donated a stem cell graft to a child with acute lymphoblastic leukemia.

The chain carries TRBV7-2 and TRBJ2-7; D is unclear. Trimming took 3 bases from V and 2 from J, leaving 5 bases between them. CDR1 is SGHTA and CDR2 is FQGNSA in the germline V gene. The CDR3 totals 12 residues. CDR3 bases: TGTGCCAGCAGCTTCCATGCCTACGAGCAGTACTTC. Amino acids: CASSFHAYEQYF.

This clonotype was detected a few times. The chain employs TRBV7-2 and TRBJ2-7, with 7 bases lining up with TRBD2. From germline, CDR1 is SGHTA and CDR2 FQGNSA. CDR3 length equals 17 residues. J gave up 0 bases and V 5 bases, and 13 bases lay outside the gene matches. The CDR3 bases are TGTGCCAGCAGCACCCATGCCCAACTAGCGTACTCCTACGAGCAGTACTTC. This encodes CASSTHAQLAYSYEQYF.

The table lists this clonotype with a few counts. At one of its ends the junction is not consistent with the germline gene, which may arise from a read error. This rearrangement joins TRBV20-1 to TRBJ1-1; D is unclear. The germline V gene has CDR1 DFQATT and CDR2 SNEGSKA (reference sequence). There are 10 residues in the CDR3. The CDR3 DNA follows: TGCAGTGCTAGTGCTCAGCCCCCCTCGTTT. It is translated as CSASAQPPSF.

The CDR3 here is CSGVLRTRELFF. The CDR3, as DNA: TGCAGCGGAGTTTTGAGGACCCGGGAGCTGTTTTTT. The chain joins TRBV29-1 to TRBJ2-2; no firm D call. This CDR3 has 12 amino acids. Trimming took off 7 bases at V and 9 bases at J, with 15 bases between the two ends. Germline V gene data show CDR1 as SQVTM and CDR2 as ANQGSEA.

This clonotype occurred a few times. The chain couples TRBV20-1 to TRBJ2-3; 11 nucleotides align to TRBD2. The germline gives CDR1 DFQATT, CDR2 SNEGSKA (reference sequence). J lost 4 bases, V lost 3 bases, and 9 bases had no gene match. This CDR3 has 16 residues. DNA for the CDR3: TGCAGTGCTAGTGGCCCGGGACTAGCGGACGCAGATACGCAGTATTTT. The encoded protein is CSASGPGLADADTQYF.

This clonotype was seen only a few times. V is TRBV5-1 and J is TRBJ2-1; D possibly uses TRBD1 or TRBD2 (6 bases each). CDR1 and CDR2 (germline): SGHRS, YFSETQ. V was pared by 8 bases and J by 7 bases, with 19 bases between. CDR3 length: 14 residues. Written as DNA, the CDR3 is TGCGCCAGTTCTAGGGGGGTCGGTACAAATGAGCAGTTCTTC. Amino acid sequence: CASSRGVGTNEQFF.

The rearrangement joins TRBV27 to TRBJ2-5, with unresolved D. CDR3 size: 17 residues. Per the germline V gene, CDR1 is MNHEY and CDR2 is SMNVEV (reference sequence). Trimming cost V 5 bases and J 1 base, with 20 bases left between them. CDR3 DNA: TGTGCCAGCAGTCCGCTTCTTTGGCGGCCCACCCAAGAGACCCAGTACTTC. Translating gives CASSPLLWRPTQETQYF.

The V gene is TRBV5-5, the J gene TRBJ2-7; 10 bases are a match to TRBD2. Germline-derived CDR1 and CDR2 are SGHKS and YYEKEE (reference sequence). Germline trimming cut 1 base from V and 5 bases from J; bases unmatched to any gene: 15. The length of the CDR3 is 18 residues. CDR3 bases: TGTGCCAGCAGCTTGTTTGGATCGGCTAGCGGGAGCATCCACGAGCAGTACTTC. As protein: CASSLFGSASGSIHEQYF.

The chain recombines TRBV7-9 with TRBJ2-1; 10 nucleotides match TRBD2. From germline, CDR1 is SEHNR and CDR2 FQNEAQ (reference sequence). The CDR3 runs to 17 residues. The V gene end was trimmed by 4 bases and the J gene end by 9 bases; junction bases not matched to a gene: 15. CDR3 amino acids: CASSSTLWSGRAFEQFF. The CDR3 region has the DNA TGTGCCAGCAGCTCCACCCTATGGAGCGGGAGGGCCTTTGAGCAGTTCTTC.

This clonotype was found a few times. DNA of the CDR3: TGCGCCAGCAGCCAAGGTCTAGCGGGAGTAGCGGTCGCAGATACGCAGTATTTT. Translating gives CASSQGLAGVAVADTQYF. The chain combines TRBV4-1 with TRBJ2-3; 10 bases line up with TRBD2. CDR3 size: 18 residues. CDR1 is MGHRA and CDR2 is YSYEKL in the germline V gene. Unmatched junction bases numbered 11, after V lost 1 base and J lost 4 bases.

The rearrangement uses TRBV12-3 or TRBV12-4 and TRBJ1-6; 8 bases align to TRBD1. The junction had 4 bases not matched to a gene; V was cut back by 3 bases and J by 9 bases. This CDR3 is built from 14 residues. CDR3 sequence: CASSFGGTGSPLHF. CDR3 DNA: TGTGCCAGCAGTTTTGGGGGGACAGGTTCACCCCTCCACTTT.